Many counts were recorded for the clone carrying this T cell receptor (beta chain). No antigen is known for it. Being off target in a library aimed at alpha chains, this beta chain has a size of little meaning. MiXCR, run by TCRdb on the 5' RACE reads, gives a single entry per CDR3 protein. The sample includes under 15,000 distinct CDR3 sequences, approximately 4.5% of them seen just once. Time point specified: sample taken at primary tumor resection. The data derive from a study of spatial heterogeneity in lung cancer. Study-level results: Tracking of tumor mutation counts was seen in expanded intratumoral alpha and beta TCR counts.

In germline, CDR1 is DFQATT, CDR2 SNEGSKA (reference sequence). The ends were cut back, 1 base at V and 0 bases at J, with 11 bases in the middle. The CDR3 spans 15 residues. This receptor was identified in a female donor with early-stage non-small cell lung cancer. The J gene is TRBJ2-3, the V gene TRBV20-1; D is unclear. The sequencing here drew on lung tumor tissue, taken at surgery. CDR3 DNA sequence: TGCAGTGCTAGAGCCCCGAGAATCAGCACAGATACGCAGTATTTT. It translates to CSARAPRISTDTQYF.